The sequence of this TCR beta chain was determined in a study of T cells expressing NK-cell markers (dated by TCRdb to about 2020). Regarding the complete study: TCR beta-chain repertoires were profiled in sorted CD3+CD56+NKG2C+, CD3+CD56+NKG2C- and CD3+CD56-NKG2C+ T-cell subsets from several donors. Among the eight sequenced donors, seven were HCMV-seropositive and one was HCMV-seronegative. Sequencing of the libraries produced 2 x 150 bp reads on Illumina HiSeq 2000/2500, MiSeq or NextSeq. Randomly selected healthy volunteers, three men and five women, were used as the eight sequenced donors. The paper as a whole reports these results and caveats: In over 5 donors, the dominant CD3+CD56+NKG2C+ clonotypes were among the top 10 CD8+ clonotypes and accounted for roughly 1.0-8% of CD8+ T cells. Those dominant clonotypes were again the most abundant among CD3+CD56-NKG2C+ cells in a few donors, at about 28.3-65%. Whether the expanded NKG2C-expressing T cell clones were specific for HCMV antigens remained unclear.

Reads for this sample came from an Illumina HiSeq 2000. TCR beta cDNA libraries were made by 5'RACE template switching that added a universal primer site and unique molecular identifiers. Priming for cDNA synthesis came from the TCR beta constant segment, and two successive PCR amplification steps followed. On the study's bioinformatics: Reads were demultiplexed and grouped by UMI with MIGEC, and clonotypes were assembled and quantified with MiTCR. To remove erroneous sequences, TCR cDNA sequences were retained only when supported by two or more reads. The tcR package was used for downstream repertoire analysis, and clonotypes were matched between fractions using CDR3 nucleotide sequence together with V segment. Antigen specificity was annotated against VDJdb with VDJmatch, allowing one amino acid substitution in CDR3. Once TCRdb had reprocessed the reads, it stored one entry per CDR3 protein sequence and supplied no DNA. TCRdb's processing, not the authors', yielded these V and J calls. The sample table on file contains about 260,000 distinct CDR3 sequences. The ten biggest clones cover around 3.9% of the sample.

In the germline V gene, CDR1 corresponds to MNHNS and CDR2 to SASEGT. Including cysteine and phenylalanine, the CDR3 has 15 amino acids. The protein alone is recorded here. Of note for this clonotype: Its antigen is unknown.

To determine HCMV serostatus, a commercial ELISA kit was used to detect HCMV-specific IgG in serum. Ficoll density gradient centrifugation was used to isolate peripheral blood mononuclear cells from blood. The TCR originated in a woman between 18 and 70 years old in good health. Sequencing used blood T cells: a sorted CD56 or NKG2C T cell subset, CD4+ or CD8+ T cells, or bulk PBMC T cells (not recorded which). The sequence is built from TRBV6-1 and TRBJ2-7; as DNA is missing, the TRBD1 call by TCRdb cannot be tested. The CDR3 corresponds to CASRPDRGSSYEQYF.